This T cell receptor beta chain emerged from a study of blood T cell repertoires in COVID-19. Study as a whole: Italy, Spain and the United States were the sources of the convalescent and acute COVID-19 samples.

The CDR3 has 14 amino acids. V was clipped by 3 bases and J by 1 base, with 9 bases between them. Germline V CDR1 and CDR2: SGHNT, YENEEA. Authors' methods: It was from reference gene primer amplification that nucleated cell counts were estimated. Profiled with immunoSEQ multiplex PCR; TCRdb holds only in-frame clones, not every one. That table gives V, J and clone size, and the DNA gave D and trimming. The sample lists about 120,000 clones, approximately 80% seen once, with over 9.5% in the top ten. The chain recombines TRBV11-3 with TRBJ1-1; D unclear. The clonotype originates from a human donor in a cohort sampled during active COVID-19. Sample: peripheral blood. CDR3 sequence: CASSLGRANTEAFF. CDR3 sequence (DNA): TGTGCCAGCAGCTTGGGGAGGGCGAACACTGAAGCTTTCTTT.